This T cell receptor beta chain was documented in a study of T-cell memory formation after mild COVID-19. The V gene's germline CDR1 is MNHEY and CDR2 SVGAGI. This CDR3 contains 15 residues. The J segment lost 1 base and the V segment lost 5 bases, leaving 7 bases of the junction unmatched. TCRdb re-called the 5' RACE reads through MiXCR, storing one row per CDR3 protein. Among about 100,000 distinct CDR3 sequences, approximately 15% were seen once, and the ten largest hold 39%. This clonotype was seen a handful of times. Sequencing used PBMCs or a T cell subset sorted from them (not recorded which). The chain couples TRBV6-5 to TRBJ1-1; 7 nucleotides match TRBD1. The clonotype originates from a man younger than 30 who had mild COVID-19 (a few samples of this study predate the infection). Cell type and time point are not known. The CDR3 sequence is CASSPQGKGNTEAFF. CDR3 DNA sequence: TGTGCCAGCAGTCCACAGGGGAAAGGGAACACTGAAGCTTTCTTT.